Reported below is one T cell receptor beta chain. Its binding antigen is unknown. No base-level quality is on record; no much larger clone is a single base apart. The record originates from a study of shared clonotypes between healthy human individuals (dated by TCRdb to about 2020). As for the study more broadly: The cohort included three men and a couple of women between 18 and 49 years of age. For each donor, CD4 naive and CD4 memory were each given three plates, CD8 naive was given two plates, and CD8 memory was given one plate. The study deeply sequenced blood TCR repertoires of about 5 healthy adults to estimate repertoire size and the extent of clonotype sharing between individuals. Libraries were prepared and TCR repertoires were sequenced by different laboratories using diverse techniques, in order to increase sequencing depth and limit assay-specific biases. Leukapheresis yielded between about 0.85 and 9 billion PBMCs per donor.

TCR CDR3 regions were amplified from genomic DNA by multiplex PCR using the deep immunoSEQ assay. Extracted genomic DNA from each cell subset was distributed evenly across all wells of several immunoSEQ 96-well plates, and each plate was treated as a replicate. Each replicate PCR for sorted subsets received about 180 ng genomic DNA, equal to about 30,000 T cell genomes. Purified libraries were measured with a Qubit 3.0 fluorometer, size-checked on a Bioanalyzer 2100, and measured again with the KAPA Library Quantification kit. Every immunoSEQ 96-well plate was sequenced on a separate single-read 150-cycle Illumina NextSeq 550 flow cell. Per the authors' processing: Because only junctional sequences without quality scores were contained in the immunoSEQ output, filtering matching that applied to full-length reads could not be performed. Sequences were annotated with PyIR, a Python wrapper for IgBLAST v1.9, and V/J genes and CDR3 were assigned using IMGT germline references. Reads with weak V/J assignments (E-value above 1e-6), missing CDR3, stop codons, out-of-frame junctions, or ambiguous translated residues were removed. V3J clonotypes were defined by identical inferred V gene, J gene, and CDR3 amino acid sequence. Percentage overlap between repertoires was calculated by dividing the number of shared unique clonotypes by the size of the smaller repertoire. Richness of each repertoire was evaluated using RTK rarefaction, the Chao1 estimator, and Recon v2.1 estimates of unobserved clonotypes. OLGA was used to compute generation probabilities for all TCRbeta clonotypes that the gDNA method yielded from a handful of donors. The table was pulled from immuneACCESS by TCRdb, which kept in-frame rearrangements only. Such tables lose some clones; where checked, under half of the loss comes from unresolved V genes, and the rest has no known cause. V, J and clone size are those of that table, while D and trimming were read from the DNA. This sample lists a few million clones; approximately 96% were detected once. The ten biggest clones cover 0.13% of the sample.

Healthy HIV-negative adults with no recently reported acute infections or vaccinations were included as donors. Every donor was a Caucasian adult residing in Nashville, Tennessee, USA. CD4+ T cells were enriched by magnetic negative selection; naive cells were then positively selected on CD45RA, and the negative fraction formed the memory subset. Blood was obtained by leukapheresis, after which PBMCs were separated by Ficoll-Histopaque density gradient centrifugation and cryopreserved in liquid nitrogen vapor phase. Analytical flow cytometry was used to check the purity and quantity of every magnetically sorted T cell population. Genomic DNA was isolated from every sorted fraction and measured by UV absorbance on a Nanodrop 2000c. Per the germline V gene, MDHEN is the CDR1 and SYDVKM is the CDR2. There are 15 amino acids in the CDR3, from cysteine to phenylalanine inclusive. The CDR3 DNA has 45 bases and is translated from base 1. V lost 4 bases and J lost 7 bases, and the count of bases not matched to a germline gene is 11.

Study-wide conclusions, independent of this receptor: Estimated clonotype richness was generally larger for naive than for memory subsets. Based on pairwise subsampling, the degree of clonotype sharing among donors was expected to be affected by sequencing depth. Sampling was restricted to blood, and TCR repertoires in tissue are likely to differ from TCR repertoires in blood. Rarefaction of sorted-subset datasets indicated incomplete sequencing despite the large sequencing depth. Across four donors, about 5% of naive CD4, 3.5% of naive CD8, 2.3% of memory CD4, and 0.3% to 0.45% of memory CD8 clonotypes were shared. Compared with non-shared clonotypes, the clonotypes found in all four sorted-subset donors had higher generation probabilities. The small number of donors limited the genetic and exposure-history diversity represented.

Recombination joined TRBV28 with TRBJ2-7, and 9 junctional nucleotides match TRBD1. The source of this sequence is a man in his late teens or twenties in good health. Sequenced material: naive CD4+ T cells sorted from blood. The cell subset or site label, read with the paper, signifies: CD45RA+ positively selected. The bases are TGTGCCAGCAGTTCCCTCGGGACAGGGCAGGATGAGCAGTACTTC. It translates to CASSSLGTGQDEQYF.